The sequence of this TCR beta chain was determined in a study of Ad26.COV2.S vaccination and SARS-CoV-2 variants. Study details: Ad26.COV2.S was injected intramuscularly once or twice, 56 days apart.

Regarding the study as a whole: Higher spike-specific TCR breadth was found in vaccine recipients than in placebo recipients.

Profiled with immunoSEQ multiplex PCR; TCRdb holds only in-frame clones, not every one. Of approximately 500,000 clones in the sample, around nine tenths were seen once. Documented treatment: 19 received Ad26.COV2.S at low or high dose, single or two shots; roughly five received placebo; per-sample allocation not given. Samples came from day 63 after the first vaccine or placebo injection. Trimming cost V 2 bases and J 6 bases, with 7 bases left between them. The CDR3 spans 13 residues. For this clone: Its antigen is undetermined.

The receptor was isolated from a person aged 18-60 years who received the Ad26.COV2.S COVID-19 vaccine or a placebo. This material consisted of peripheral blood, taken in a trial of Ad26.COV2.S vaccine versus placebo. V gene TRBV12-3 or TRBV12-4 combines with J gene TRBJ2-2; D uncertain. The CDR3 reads CASSLYGSGELFF. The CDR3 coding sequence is TGTGCCAGCAGTTTATACGGGTCCGGGGAGCTGTTTTTT.